The present entry profiles one TCR beta chain with its context. Its antigen is not known. Time point denoted: after dendritic cell vaccination, including at tumor progression/relapse. The data stem from a study of glioma-infiltrating T cells after dendritic cell vaccination. V lost 2 bases and J 5 bases, leaving 13 bases between the germline ends. Germline loops: CDR1 LNHDA, CDR2 SQIVND (reference sequence). The CDR3 loop spans 15 amino acids. Findings of the study overall: Few patients contributed both blood and tumor specimens.

Produced via immunoSEQ multiplex PCR; TCRdb's table is partial and in-frame only. The data show 70,000 to 90,000 clones, over 80% seen once. The V and J genes are TRBV19 and TRBJ1-5; a weak D match, TRBD1 (5 bases). The specimen was blood, collected after dendritic cell vaccination. This TCR was recovered from a human donor with glioblastoma. CDR3 residues: CASSIQGASYQPQHF. The CDR3 DNA reads as TGTGCCAGTAGTATACAAGGGGCCAGTTATCAGCCCCAGCATTTT.